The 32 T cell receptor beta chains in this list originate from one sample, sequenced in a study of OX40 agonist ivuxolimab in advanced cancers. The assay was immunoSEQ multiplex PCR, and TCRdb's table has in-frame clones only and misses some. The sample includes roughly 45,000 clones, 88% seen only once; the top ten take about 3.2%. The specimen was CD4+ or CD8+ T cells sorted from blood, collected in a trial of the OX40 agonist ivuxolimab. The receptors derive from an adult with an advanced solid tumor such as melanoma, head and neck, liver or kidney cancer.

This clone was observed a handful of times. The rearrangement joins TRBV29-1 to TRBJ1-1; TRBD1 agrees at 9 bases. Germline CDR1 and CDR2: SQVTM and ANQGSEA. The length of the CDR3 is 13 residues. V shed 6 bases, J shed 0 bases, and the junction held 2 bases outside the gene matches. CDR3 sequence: CSVGTGLNTEAFF. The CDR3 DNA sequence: TGCAGCGTGGGGACAGGGTTGAACACTGAAGCTTTCTTT.

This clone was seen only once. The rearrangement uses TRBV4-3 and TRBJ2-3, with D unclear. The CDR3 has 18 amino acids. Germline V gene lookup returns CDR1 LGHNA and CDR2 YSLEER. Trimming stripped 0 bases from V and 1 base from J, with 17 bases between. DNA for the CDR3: TGCGCCAGCAGCCAAGATTCGACACTTTCTCGCCGCACAGATACGCAGTATTTT. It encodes CASSQDSTLSRRTDTQYF.

CDR3 nucleotides: TGTGCCAGCAGTGACCGGGGTTGGAGCAATCAGCCCCAGCATTTT. Translating gives CASSDRGWSNQPQHF. The chain employs TRBV6-1 and TRBJ1-5, with no clear D. The length of the CDR3 is 15 residues. CDR1 is MNHNS, CDR2 SASEGT, per germline. The V and J ends lost 3 bases and 1 base respectively, with 10 bases between them.

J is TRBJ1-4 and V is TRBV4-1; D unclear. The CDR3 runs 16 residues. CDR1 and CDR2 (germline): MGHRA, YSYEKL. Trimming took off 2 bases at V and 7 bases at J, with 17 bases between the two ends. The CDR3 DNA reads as TGCGCCAGCAGCCAACCCTCTGGTAGGGCGGCTGAAAAACTGTTTTTT. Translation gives CASSQPSGRAAEKLFF.

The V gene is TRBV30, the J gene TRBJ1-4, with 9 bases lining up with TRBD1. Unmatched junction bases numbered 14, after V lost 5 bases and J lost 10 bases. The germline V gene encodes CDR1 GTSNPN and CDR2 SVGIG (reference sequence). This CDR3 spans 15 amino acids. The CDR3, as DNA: TGTGCCTGGGCCCTTGGGACAGGGCAATGGGGAAAACTGTTTTTT. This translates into CAWALGTGQWGKLFF.

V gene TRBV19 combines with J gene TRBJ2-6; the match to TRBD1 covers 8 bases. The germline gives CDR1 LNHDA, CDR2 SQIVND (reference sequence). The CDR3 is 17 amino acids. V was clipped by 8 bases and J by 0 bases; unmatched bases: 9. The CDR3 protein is CASCTGTGVSGANVLTF. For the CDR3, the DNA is TGTGCCAGTTGCACCGGGACAGGCGTCTCTGGGGCCAACGTCCTGACTTTC.

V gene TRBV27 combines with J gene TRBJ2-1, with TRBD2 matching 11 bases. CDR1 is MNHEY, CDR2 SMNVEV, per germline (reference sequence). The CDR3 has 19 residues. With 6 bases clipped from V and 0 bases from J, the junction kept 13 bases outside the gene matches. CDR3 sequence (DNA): TGTGCCAGCAGCTCTGCCGGACTAGCGGGCCCTAGCTCCTACAATGAGCAGTTCTTC. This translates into CASSSAGLAGPSSYNEQFF.

The CDR3 region is CATFTGGGLEKLFF. The CDR3 DNA is TGTGCCACCTTCACCGGGGGGGGCCTAGAAAAACTGTTTTTT. J is TRBJ1-4 and V is TRBV28, with a tentative D call TRBD1 (6 bases). Germline V gene sequence: CDR1 MDHEN, CDR2 SYDVKM. Trimming removed 10 bases at V and 8 bases at J, with 20 bases between. The CDR3 is made up of 14 amino acids.

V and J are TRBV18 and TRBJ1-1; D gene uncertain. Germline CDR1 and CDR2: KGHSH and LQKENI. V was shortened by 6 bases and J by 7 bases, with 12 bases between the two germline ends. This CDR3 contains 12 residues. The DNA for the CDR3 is TGTGCCAGCTCGCCCTACGGGGATGAAGCTTTCTTT. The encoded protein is CASSPYGDEAFF. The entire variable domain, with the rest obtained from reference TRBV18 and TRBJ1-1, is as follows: NAGVMQNPRHLVRRRGQEARLRCSPMKGHSHVYWYRQLPEEGLKFMVYLQKENIIDESGMPKERFSAEFPKEGPSILRIQQVVRGDSAAYFCASSPYGDEAFFGQGTRLTVV.

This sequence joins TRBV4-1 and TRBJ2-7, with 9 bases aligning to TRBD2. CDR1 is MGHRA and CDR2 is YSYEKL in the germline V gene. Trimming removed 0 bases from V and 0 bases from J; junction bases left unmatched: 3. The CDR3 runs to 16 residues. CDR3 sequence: CASSQESSGVSYEQYF. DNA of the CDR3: TGCGCCAGCAGCCAAGAGTCTAGCGGGGTCTCCTACGAGCAGTACTTC.

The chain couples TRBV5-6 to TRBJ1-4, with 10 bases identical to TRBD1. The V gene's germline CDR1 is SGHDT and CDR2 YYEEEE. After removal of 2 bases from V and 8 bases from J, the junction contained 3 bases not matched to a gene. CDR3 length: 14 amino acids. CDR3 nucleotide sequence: TGTGCCAGCAGCTTTCGGGACAGGGGCGAAAAACTGTTTTTT. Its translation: CASSFRDRGEKLFF.

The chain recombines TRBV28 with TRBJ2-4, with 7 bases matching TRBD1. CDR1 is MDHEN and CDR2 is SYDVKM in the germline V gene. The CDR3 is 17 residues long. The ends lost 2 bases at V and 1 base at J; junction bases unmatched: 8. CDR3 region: CASSLLTKGAAKNIQYF. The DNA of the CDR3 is TGTGCCAGCAGTTTACTGACTAAGGGGGCTGCCAAAAACATTCAGTACTTC.

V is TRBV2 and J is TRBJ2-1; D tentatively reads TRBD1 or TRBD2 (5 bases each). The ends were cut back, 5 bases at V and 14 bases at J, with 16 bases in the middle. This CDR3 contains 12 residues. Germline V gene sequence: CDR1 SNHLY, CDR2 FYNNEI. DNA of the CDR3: TGTGCCAGCAGTCGGGACCCGGACTTTGAGTTCTTC. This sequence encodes CASSRDPDFEFF.

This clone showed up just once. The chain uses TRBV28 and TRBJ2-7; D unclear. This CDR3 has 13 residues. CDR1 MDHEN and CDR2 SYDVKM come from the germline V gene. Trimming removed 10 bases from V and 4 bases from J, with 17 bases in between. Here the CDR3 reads CATTTGPRYEQYF. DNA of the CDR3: TGTGCCACAACAACCGGGCCCCGTTACGAGCAGTACTTC.

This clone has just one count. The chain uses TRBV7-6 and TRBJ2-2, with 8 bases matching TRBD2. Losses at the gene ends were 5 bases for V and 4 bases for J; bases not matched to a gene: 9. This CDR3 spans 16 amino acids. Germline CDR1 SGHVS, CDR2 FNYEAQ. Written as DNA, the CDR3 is TGTGCCAGCAGCCCCGGGGTAGCGGGAATCACCGGGGAGCTGTTTTTT. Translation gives CASSPGVAGITGELFF.

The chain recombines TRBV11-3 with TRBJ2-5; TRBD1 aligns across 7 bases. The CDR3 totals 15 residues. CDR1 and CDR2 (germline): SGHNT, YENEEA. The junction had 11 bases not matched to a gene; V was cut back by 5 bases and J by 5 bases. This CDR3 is CASSPGQGVRETQYF. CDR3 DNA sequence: TGTGCCAGCAGCCCCGGGCAGGGGGTCAGGGAGACCCAGTACTTC.

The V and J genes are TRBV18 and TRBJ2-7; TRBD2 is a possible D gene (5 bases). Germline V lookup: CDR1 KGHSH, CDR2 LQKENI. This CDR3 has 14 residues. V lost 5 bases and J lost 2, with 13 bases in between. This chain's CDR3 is CASSDPASPYEQYF. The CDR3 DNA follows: TGTGCCAGCTCAGACCCGGCTAGCCCCTACGAGCAGTACTTC.

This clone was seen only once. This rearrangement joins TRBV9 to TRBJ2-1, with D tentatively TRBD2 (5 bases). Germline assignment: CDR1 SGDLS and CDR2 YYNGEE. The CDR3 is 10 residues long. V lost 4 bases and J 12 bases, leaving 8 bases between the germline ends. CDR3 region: CASSSDSQFF. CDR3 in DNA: TGTGCCAGCAGCTCGGACTCGCAGTTCTTC.

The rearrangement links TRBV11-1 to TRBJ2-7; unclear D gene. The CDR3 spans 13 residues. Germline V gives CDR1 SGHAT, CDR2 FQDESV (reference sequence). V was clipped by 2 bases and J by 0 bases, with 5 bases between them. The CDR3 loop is CASSLPASYEQYF. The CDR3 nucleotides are TGTGCCAGCAGCTTACCAGCCTCCTACGAGCAGTACTTC.

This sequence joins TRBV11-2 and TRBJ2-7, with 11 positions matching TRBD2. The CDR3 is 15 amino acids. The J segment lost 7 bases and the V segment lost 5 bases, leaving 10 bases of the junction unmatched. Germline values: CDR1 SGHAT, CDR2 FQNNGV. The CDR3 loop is CASSPGSGRAVEQYF. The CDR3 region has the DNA TGTGCCAGCAGCCCCGGTAGCGGGAGGGCCGTAGAGCAGTACTTC. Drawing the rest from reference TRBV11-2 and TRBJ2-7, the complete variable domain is EAGVAQSPRYKIIEKRQSVAFWCNPISGHATLYWYQQILGQGPKLLIQFQNNGVVDDSQLPKDRFSAERLKGVDSTLKIQPAKLEDSAVYLCASSPGSGRAVEQYFGPGTRLTVT.

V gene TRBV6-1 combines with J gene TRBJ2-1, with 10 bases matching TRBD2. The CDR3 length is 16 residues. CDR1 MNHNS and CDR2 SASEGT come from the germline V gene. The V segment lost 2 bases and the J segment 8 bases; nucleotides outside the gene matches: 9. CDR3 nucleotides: TGTGCCAGCAGTGAAATGGTAGCGGGAGGAATCCATGAGCAGTTCTTC. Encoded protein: CASSEMVAGGIHEQFF.

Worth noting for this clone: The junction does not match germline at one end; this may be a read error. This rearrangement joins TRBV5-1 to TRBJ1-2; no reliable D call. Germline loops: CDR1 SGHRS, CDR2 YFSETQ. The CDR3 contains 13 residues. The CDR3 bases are TGCGCCAGCGGCTTCGAGGTGGCGGATGGCTACACCTTC. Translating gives CASGFEVADGYTF.

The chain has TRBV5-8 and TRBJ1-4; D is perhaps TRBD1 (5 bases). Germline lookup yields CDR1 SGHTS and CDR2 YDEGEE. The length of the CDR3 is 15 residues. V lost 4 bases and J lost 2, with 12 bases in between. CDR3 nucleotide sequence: TGTGCCAGCAGCCGCTCAGGGAGGACTAATGAAAAACTGTTTTTT. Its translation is CASSRSGRTNEKLFF.

CDR3: CASRDRGRETQYF. For the CDR3, the DNA is TGTGCCAGTAGAGACAGGGGGCGAGAGACCCAGTACTTC. The V and J genes are TRBV19 and TRBJ2-5, with 10 bases matching TRBD1. The junction had 2 bases not matched to a gene; V was cut back by 6 bases and J by 4 bases. Germline CDR1 reads LNHDA; CDR2 reads SQIVND (reference sequence). This CDR3 has 13 residues.

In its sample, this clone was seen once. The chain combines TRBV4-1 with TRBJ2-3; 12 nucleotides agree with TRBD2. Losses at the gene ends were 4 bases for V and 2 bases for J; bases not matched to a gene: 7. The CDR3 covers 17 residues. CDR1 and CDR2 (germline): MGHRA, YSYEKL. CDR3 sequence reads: CASSPRGLAGNTDTQYF. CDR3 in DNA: TGCGCCAGCAGCCCACGTGGACTAGCGGGAAACACAGATACGCAGTATTTT.

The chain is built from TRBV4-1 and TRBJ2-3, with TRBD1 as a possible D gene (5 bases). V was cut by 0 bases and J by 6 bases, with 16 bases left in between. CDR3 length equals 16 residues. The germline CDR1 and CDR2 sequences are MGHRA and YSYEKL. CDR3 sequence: CASSQEWGRSSDTQYF. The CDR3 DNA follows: TGCGCCAGCAGCCAAGAATGGGGCCGTTCCTCGGATACGCAGTATTTT.

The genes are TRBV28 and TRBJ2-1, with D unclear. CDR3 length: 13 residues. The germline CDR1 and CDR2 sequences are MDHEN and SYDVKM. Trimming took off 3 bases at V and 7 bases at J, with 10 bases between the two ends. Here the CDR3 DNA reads TGTGCCAGCAGTTTCCCCGGTTTAAATGAGCAGTTCTTC. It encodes CASSFPGLNEQFF.

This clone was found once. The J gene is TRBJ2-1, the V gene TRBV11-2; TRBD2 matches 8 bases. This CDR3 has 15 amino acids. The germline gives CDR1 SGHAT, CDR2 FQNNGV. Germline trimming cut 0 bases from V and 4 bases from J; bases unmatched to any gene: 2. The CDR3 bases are TGTGCCAGCAGCTTAGAGGCGGGAGGATACAATGAGCAGTTCTTC. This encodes CASSLEAGGYNEQFF.

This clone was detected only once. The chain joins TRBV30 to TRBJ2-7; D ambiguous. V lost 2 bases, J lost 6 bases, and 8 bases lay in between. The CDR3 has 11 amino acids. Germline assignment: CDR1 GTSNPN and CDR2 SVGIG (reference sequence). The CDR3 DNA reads TGTGCCTGGAGTAATGGGGTCGAGCAGTACTTC. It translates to CAWSNGVEQYF.

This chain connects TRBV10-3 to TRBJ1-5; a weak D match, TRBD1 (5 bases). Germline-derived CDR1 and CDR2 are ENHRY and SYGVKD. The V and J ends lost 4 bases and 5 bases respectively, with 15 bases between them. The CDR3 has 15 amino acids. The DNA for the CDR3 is TGTGCCATCAGTGGGGATCGGGACGCTGATCAGCCCCAGCATTTT. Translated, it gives CAISGDRDADQPQHF.

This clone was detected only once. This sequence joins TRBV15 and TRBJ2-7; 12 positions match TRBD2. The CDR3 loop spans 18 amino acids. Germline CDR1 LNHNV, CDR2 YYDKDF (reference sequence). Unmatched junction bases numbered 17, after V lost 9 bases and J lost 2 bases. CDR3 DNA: TGTGCCACGAGACAGAGACTAGCGGGGGTGTACCTCACCTACGAGCAGTACTTC. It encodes CATRQRLAGVYLTYEQYF.

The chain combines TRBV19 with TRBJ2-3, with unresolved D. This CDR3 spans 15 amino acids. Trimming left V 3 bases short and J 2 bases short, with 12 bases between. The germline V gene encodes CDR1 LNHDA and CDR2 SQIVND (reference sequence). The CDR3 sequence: CASSIGYRVTDTQYF. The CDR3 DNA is TGTGCCAGTAGTATTGGCTATCGGGTCACAGATACGCAGTATTTT.